This TCR beta chain came from a study of cytomegalovirus exposure and HLA in healthy donors. Regarding the study as a whole: Further analysis was carried out later, and it showed several of the most significant clusters appearing linked to common viral pathogens.

Details on this clone: The antigen is undetermined. The sample contains more than one DNA sequence encoding this CDR3.

PCR used 60 Vbeta primers and 13 Jbeta primers. Sequencing was performed with immunoSEQ multiplex PCR; in TCRdb, only in-frame clones are kept and a portion is missing. The table shows over 150,000 clones, with roughly 77% occurring only once. The sample comprised PBMCs. The clonotype originates from a man younger than 45 in good health and CMV-seropositive.

The CDR3 nucleotides read TGTGCCAGCAGCCAAGAGGCAGGGGGCGACACTGAAGCTTTCTTT. Its translation: CASSQEAGGDTEAFF. This chain connects TRBV4-2 to TRBJ1-1; TRBD1 aligns across 8 bases. With V trimmed by 0 bases and J by 3 bases, 3 bases remained unmatched. The germline CDR1 and CDR2 sequences are LGHNA and YNFKEQ. This CDR3 has 15 residues.